The 26 T cell receptor beta chains below were found in one sample sequenced in a study of blood T cell repertoires in COVID-19. This table comes from immunoSEQ multiplex PCR, and its TCRdb copy is limited to in-frame clones, with some not included. This table has 180,000 or so clones, about 85% appearing once. The sample taken for sequencing was peripheral blood. The receptors come from a person between 65 and 79 years old with COVID-19, enrolled during active disease.

V is TRBV19 and J is TRBJ2-5; 8 nucleotides match TRBD2. Germline V lookup: CDR1 LNHDA, CDR2 SQIVND (reference sequence). Unmatched junction bases numbered 5, after V lost 3 bases and J lost 2 bases. CDR3 length equals 15 residues. The CDR3 reads CASSMGTSSQETQYF. The CDR3 coding sequence is TGTGCCAGTAGTATGGGGACTAGTTCTCAAGAGACCCAGTACTTC.

This clone was detected only once. This chain connects TRBV7-2 to TRBJ2-5; the match to TRBD2 covers 12 bases. This CDR3 spans 16 amino acids. CDR1 is SGHTA, CDR2 FQGNSA, per germline. With V trimmed by 4 bases and J by 7 bases, 10 bases remained unmatched. The CDR3 spells CASSSMTSGSRGTQYF. CDR3 nucleotide sequence: TGTGCCAGCAGCTCAATGACTAGCGGGAGCCGCGGGACCCAGTACTTC.

The CDR3 reads CASSLGLAGNTQYF. The CDR3 DNA sequence: TGTGCCAGCAGCTTGGGACTAGCGGGGAATACGCAGTATTTT. The chain uses TRBV3-1 (or the pseudogene TRBV3-2) and TRBJ2-3, with 13 bases lining up with TRBD2. Looked up from germline, CDR1 is LGHDT and CDR2 is YNNKEL (reference sequence). With 5 bases clipped from V and 7 bases from J, the junction kept 3 bases outside the gene matches. This CDR3 contains 14 residues.

This chain connects TRBV27 to TRBJ1-1, with 7 bases that match TRBD1. The CDR3 extends over 15 amino acids. Germline values: CDR1 MNHEY, CDR2 SMNVEV (reference sequence). V lost 6 bases and J lost 1; bases outside the gene matches: 8. This chain's CDR3 is CASRLIQGRNTEAFF. CDR3 DNA: TGTGCCAGCAGGCTCATACAGGGGAGGAACACTGAAGCTTTCTTT.

J is TRBJ1-3 and V is TRBV28; D remains unclear. Germline V gives CDR1 MDHEN, CDR2 SYDVKM. This CDR3 has 14 residues. V was trimmed by 8 bases and J by 4 bases, leaving 15 bases between them. In DNA form, the CDR3 reads TGTGCCAGCCTCCCAGCACTAGGGGGAAACACCATATATTTT. Its translation: CASLPALGGNTIYF.

The chain links TRBV5-4 to TRBJ2-3; 7 bases fit TRBD2. The CDR3 consists of 16 residues. V shed 4 bases, J shed 9 bases, and the junction held 17 bases outside the gene matches. Germline values: CDR1 SGHNT, CDR2 YYREEE (reference sequence). CDR3 protein: CASSPGDGGGSGTQYF. CDR3 bases: TGTGCCAGCAGCCCCGGTGATGGCGGGGGATCGGGAACGCAGTATTTT. Full variable domain (outside the CDR3, taken from reference TRBV5-4 and TRBJ2-3): ETGVTQSPTHLIKTRGQQVTLRCSSQSGHNTVSWYQQALGQGPQFIFQYYREEENGRGNFPPRFSGLQFPNYSSELNVNALELDDSALYLCASSPGDGGGSGTQYFGPGTRLTVL.

The table lists this clone with a count of one. The genes are TRBV19 and TRBJ1-2; maybe TRBD1 (6 bases). The length of the CDR3 is 17 residues. Germline-derived CDR1 and CDR2 are LNHDA and SQIVND (reference sequence). Trimming cost V 7 bases and J 6 bases, with 27 bases left between them. CDR3: CASTRGAQTRRANGYTF. CDR3 in DNA: TGTGCCAGTACCCGGGGGGCCCAGACCCGCAGGGCCAATGGCTACACCTTC.

V and J are TRBV28 and TRBJ1-2; D may be TRBD1 (5 bases). Germline V lookup: CDR1 MDHEN, CDR2 SYDVKM. V was cut by 10 bases and J by 3 bases, with 15 bases left in between. This CDR3 comprises 13 residues. The chain's CDR3 is CATKFPGHYGYTF. As DNA, the CDR3 is TGTGCCACCAAATTCCCAGGGCACTATGGCTACACCTTC.

This chain links TRBV5-8 with TRBJ2-3; 8 bases are shared with TRBD1. The CDR3 runs 14 residues. The germline V gene encodes CDR1 SGHTS and CDR2 YDEGEE. V dropped 0 bases and J dropped 6; count of bases not matched to a gene: 3. CDR3 sequence reads: CASSLGQGFDTQYF. The CDR3 DNA follows: TGTGCCAGCAGCTTGGGACAGGGGTTTGATACGCAGTATTTT. The whole variable domain, remainder taken from reference TRBV5-8 and TRBJ2-3, is EAGVTQSPTHLIKTRGQQATLRCSPISGHTSVYWYQQALGLGLQFLLWYDEGEERNRGNFPPRFSGRQFPNYSSELNVNALELEDSALYLCASSLGQGFDTQYFGPGTRLTVL.

The J gene is TRBJ1-1, the V gene TRBV11-1; possible D gene TRBD1, 5 bases. The length of the CDR3 is 14 residues. With 3 bases removed from V and 1 base from J, the gap between germline ends came to 9 bases. CDR1 is SGHAT and CDR2 is FQDESV in the germline V gene (reference sequence). CDR3 bases: TGTGCCAGCAGCTTCGGCCAGGGGAACACTGAAGCTTTCTTT. Translating it yields CASSFGQGNTEAFF.

V usage is TRBV7-9 and J usage is TRBJ2-3; TRBD1 agrees at 7 bases. CDR1 and CDR2 (germline): SEHNR, FQNEAQ (reference sequence). This CDR3 has 15 amino acids. V gave up 5 bases and J gave up 5 bases; unmatched junction bases: 10. The CDR3 DNA is TGTGCCAGCAGCGGACGGACAGGTACGGGAGATACGCAGTATTTT. As protein: CASSGRTGTGDTQYF.

The chain is built from TRBV18 and TRBJ2-3; 8 bases are a match to TRBD2. V shed 4 bases, J shed 2 bases, and the junction held 8 bases outside the gene matches. CDR3 size: 16 residues. Germline V CDR1 and CDR2: KGHSH, LQKENI. Here the CDR3 DNA reads TGTGCCAGCTCACGCTTTAGCGGGGTCGACACAGATACGCAGTATTTT. Translated, it gives CASSRFSGVDTDTQYF. Looking up the rest from reference TRBV18 and TRBJ2-3 gives the full variable domain: NAGVMQNPRHLVRRRGQEARLRCSPMKGHSHVYWYRQLPEEGLKFMVYLQKENIIDESGMPKERFSAEFPKEGPSILRIQQVVRGDSAAYFCASSRFSGVDTDTQYFGPGTRLTVL.

The DNA of the CDR3 is TGTGCCAGTAGTAGGGACTTCGACAGGGGTACTGAAGCTTTCTTT. Residues: CASSRDFDRGTEAFF. This chain links TRBV19 with TRBJ1-1, with TRBD1 matching over 8 bases. The V gene end was trimmed by 4 bases and the J gene end by 5 bases; junction bases not matched to a gene: 9. In germline, CDR1 is LNHDA, CDR2 SQIVND (reference sequence). The CDR3 length is 15 residues.

The rearrangement links TRBV19 to TRBJ2-5; tentatively, D is TRBD2 (7 bases). This CDR3 has 15 amino acids. CDR1 LNHDA and CDR2 SQIVND come from the germline V gene (reference sequence). V shed 2 bases and J shed 4 bases, with 14 bases lying between them. The CDR3 DNA follows: TGTGCCAGTAGTATATCCCCGGGGGGCCCAGAGACCCAGTACTTC. Translating it yields CASSISPGGPETQYF.

This chain joins TRBV28 and TRBJ1-5; D remains ambiguous. Deletions cut 6 bases from V and 6 bases from J, with 24 bases between. The germline V gene has CDR1 MDHEN and CDR2 SYDVKM. This CDR3 comprises 17 residues. CDR3 in amino acids: CASRASYRGLPVQPQHF. In nucleotides, the CDR3 is TGTGCCAGCAGAGCCTCCTACAGAGGGTTACCCGTTCAGCCCCAGCATTTT.

This chain links TRBV5-1 with TRBJ1-3; TRBD1 matches at 9 bases. Per germline, CDR1 SGHRS and CDR2 YFSETQ. The CDR3 has 14 residues. After removal of 5 bases from V and 4 bases from J, the junction contained 4 bases not matched to a gene. The CDR3 here is CASRPGQGGNTIYF. The CDR3 DNA reads TGCGCCAGCAGACCTGGACAGGGGGGAAACACCATATATTTT.

The rearrangement joins TRBV3-1 (or the pseudogene TRBV3-2) to TRBJ2-2; D may be TRBD1 (5 bases). V lost 4 bases, J lost 6 bases, and 15 bases lay in between. The CDR3 extends over 15 amino acids. CDR1 is LGHDT, CDR2 YNNKEL, per germline (reference sequence). The CDR3 region is CASSPGRWGSGELFF. The CDR3 DNA reads as TGTGCCAGCAGCCCAGGGCGCTGGGGATCCGGGGAGCTGTTTTTT.

V and J are TRBV7-2 and TRBJ2-1; 12 nucleotides align to TRBD2. This CDR3 contains 15 residues. V lost 1 base and J lost 9; bases outside the gene matches: 4. The germline CDR1 and CDR2 sequences are SGHTA and FQGNSA. For the CDR3, the DNA is TGTGCCAGCAGCTTAGGGGCTAGCGGGGGGGTTGAGCAGTTCTTC. It yields the protein CASSLGASGGVEQFF.

This clone was observed a handful of times. V gene TRBV5-6 combines with J gene TRBJ1-2; D might be TRBD1 (6 bases). The CDR3 runs to 14 residues. V lost 9 bases, J lost 4 bases, and 19 bases lay in between. CDR1 is SGHDT, CDR2 YYEEEE, per germline. The CDR3 region has the DNA TGTGCCACCACCCTCCAGGGGCCGACCTATGGCTACACCTTC. Translated, it gives CATTLQGPTYGYTF.

A few counts support this clone. This chain connects TRBV6-2 or TRBV6-3 to TRBJ1-4; D not resolved. V was cut by 2 bases and J by 3 bases, with 13 bases left in between. CDR3 length: 16 amino acids. Germline CDR1 and CDR2: MNHEY and SVGEGT. The CDR3, as DNA: TGTGCCAGCAGTTACGTGGGAGGTGGGGCTAATGAAAAACTGTTTTTT. This codes for CASSYVGGGANEKLFF.

The V gene is TRBV9, the J gene TRBJ1-5, with D possibly TRBD1 on 5 matching bases. Per germline, CDR1 SGDLS and CDR2 YYNGEE. This CDR3 is 13 amino acids long. Between the trimmed V and J ends, which lost 3 bases and 4 bases, there was a span of 8 bases. The CDR3 bases are TGTGCCAGCAGCGCGGGGGAGAATCAGCCCCAGCATTTT. Translation: CASSAGENQPQHF.

The chain recombines TRBV27 with TRBJ1-2; 8 bases are a match to TRBD1. Germline lookup yields CDR1 MNHEY and CDR2 SMNVEV (reference sequence). CDR3 length: 13 residues. Losses at the gene ends were 5 bases for V and 6 bases for J; bases not matched to a gene: 5. This CDR3 is CASSPRTGNGYTF. CDR3 DNA sequence: TGTGCCAGCAGTCCCCGGACAGGGAATGGCTACACCTTC.

The CDR3 sequence: CASERRSPGGNTEAFF. The DNA of the CDR3 is TGTGCCAGCGAACGTCGTAGTCCAGGGGGGAACACTGAAGCTTTCTTT. V gene TRBV7-9 combines with J gene TRBJ1-1; 7 bases match TRBD1. The V gene's germline CDR1 is SEHNR and CDR2 FQNEAQ (reference sequence). The CDR3 contains 16 residues. Germline trimming cut 8 bases from V and 1 base from J; bases unmatched to any gene: 13.

The V and J genes are TRBV28 and TRBJ1-2, with a tentative D call TRBD1 (6 bases). The CDR3 runs 13 residues. Germline lookup yields CDR1 MDHEN and CDR2 SYDVKM. V was pared by 6 bases and J by 8 bases, with 16 bases between. CDR3 sequence: CASRVVGAEGYTF. As DNA, the CDR3 is TGTGCCAGCAGGGTCGTGGGGGCGGAGGGCTACACCTTC.

The rearrangement joins TRBV29-1 to TRBJ1-4, with D possibly being TRBD1 (5 bases). V gave up 5 bases and J gave up 3 bases, with 10 bases separating them. This CDR3 region has 13 residues. Germline V lookup: CDR1 SQVTM, CDR2 ANQGSEA. In DNA, the CDR3 is TGCAGCGTTCCCGGGGGATCTAATGAAAAACTGTTTTTT. Its translation is CSVPGGSNEKLFF.

This clone was detected once. V is TRBV28 and J is TRBJ2-7; possible D gene TRBD2, 5 bases. In germline, CDR1 is MDHEN, CDR2 SYDVKM. There are 13 residues in the CDR3. Deletions cut 3 bases from V and 6 bases from J, with 12 bases between. CDR3 sequence (DNA): TGTGCCAGCAGTTTTAGTACGGGGAGCGAGCAGTACTTC. Encoded protein: CASSFSTGSEQYF.